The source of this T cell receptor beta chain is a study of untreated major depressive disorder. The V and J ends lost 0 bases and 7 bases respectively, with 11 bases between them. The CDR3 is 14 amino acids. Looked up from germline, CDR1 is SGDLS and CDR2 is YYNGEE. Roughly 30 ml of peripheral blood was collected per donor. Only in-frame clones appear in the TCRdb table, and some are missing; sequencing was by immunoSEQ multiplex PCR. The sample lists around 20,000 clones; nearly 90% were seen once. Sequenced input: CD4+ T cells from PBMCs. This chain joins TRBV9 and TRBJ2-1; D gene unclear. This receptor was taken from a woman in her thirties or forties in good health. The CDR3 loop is CASSVEIGRNEQFF. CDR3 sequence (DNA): TGTGCCAGCAGCGTAGAGATAGGTCGGAATGAGCAGTTCTTC.